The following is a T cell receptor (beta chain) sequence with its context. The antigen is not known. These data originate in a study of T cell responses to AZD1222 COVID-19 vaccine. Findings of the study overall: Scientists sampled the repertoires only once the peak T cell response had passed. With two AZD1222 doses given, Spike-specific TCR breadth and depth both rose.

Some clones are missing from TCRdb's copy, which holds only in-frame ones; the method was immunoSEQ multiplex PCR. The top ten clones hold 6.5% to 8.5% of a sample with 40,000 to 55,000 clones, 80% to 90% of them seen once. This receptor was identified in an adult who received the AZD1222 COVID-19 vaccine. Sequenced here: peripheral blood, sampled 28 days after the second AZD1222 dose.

CDR3 in DNA: TGCGCCAGCGGACCCGGGACTAGCGGGAGTCCCGATACGCAGTATTTT. Amino acids: CASGPGTSGSPDTQYF. This chain connects TRBV5-1 to TRBJ2-3; 14 bases align to TRBD2. The germline gives CDR1 SGHRS, CDR2 YFSETQ. The junction had 10 bases not matched to a gene; V was cut back by 7 bases and J by 6 bases. The CDR3 runs 16 residues.